This record covers a single T cell receptor beta chain. Its antigen remains unknown. Amplification targeted TCR beta CDR3 regions from RNA transcripts. An initial round of RT-PCR targeting the TCR CDR3 relied on the HTBI primer set. A single record per CDR3 protein comes from TCRdb applying MiXCR to the multiplex PCR reads. The profile shows approximately 620,000 distinct CDR3 sequences, about 15% of them singletons. These data belong to a study of T cells in Graves' hyperthyroidism and ophthalmopathy. Study-wide context: Peripheral blood was collected at initial diagnosis, before any treatment. Whole-study results and caveats: Separation of ophthalmopathy from stable hyperthyroidism was achieved by a 13 V-J model.

Diagnostic decisions used clinical symptoms, serum thyroxine and TRAb, thyroid ultrasound and orbital computed tomography. Extraction of PBMCs used around 9.6 ml of fresh peripheral blood. This CDR3 is built from 18 residues. Germline CDR1 is DFQATT and CDR2 is SNEGSKA (reference sequence). The V segment lost 1 base and the J segment 5 bases; nucleotides outside the gene matches: 15. The clonotype was recovered from a woman aged 25 to 39 with Graves' hyperthyroidism that later progressed to Graves' ophthalmopathy. The chain links TRBV20-1 to TRBJ2-1; 9 positions agree with TRBD1. Sequencing was done on a sample of blood. CDR3 in DNA: TGCAGTGCTAGAGGCGGACGCGACAGGGGGGTTTTCAACAATGAGCAGTTCTTC. As protein: CSARGGRDRGVFNNEQFF.